The entry below gives a single T cell receptor beta chain sequence along with its context. Molecules of cDNA were individually given unique molecular identifiers that were attached to them. TCRdb reanalysed the 5' RACE reads using MiXCR and keeps one entry per CDR3 protein. Here the sample spans 20,000 to 25,000 distinct CDR3 sequences, more than 3.5% being singletons. This CDR3 is built from 16 residues. The germline V gene has CDR1 LGHNA and CDR2 YSLEER. The J segment lost 0 bases and the V segment lost 1 base, leaving 5 bases of the junction unmatched. This specimen belongs to a study of early T cells in non-severe SARS-CoV-2 infection.

The chain joins TRBV4-3 to TRBJ1-1; 7 bases agree with TRBD1. The receptor was isolated from an adult who was a healthcare worker with PCR-confirmed SARS-CoV-2 infection or an uninfected control (not recorded which). Source material: whole blood. CDR3 sequence reads: CASSQAGQVMNTEAFF. The CDR3 DNA reads TGCGCCAGCAGCCAAGCCGGACAGGTCATGAACACTGAAGCTTTCTTT.